The 11 T cell receptor beta chains presented below share a single source sample, sequenced in a study of T cell responses to AZD1222 COVID-19 vaccine. Using immunoSEQ multiplex PCR, the repertoire was profiled, and TCRdb retains in-frame clones only, with some absent. Of about 39,000 clones listed, 88% were seen once; the top ten hold around a quarter. The material sequenced was peripheral blood, taken 28 days after the second dose of the MenACWY control vaccine. Receptors originate from an adult who received the MenACWY meningococcal vaccine as a control.

The rearrangement links TRBV2 to TRBJ2-5; D possibly matches TRBD1 or TRBD2 (5 bases each). Trimming left V 4 bases short and J 0 bases short, with 9 bases between. Germline V lookup: CDR1 SNHLY, CDR2 FYNNEI. CDR3 length: 14 amino acids. Written as DNA, the CDR3 is TGTGCCAGCAGTGCGGGACGGAACCAAGAGACCCAGTACTTC. It is translated as CASSAGRNQETQYF.

The V and J genes are TRBV18 and TRBJ2-2; 8 nucleotides line up with TRBD2. Germline lookup yields CDR1 KGHSH and CDR2 LQKENI. The CDR3 contains 17 residues. V lost 3 bases to trimming and J lost 0 bases; unmatched junction nucleotides: 6. The CDR3 region is CASSPLAGFANTGELFF. The CDR3 DNA is TGTGCCAGCTCACCTCTAGCGGGTTTTGCGAACACCGGGGAGCTGTTTTTT. The variable domain in full, completed from reference TRBV18 and TRBJ2-2, reads NAGVMQNPRHLVRRRGQEARLRCSPMKGHSHVYWYRQLPEEGLKFMVYLQKENIIDESGMPKERFSAEFPKEGPSILRIQQVVRGDSAAYFCASSPLAGFANTGELFFGEGSRLTVL.

V gene TRBV5-1 combines with J gene TRBJ2-2; no clear D. Germline CDR1 is SGHRS and CDR2 is YFSETQ. Trimming left V 4 bases short and J 3 bases short, with 10 bases between. This CDR3 comprises 14 residues. Written as DNA, the CDR3 is TGCGCCAGCAGCATTGATGGGTACACCGGGGAGCTGTTTTTT. It specifies CASSIDGYTGELFF.

The rearrangement joins TRBV7-2 to TRBJ1-6; 9 positions match TRBD1. The V and J ends lost 1 base and 10 bases, in that order; junction bases with no gene match: 5. Germline-derived CDR1 and CDR2 are SGHTA and FQGNSA. This CDR3 has 15 residues. CDR3 amino acids: CASSLGTGVRSPLHF. DNA of the CDR3: TGTGCCAGCAGCTTAGGGACAGGGGTTAGGTCACCCCTCCACTTT.

This rearrangement joins TRBV7-2 to TRBJ2-4; 11 bases match TRBD1. Trimming cost V 4 bases and J 2 bases; bases outside gene matches: 13. Per germline, CDR1 SGHTA and CDR2 FQGNSA. This CDR3 contains 19 residues. The CDR3 DNA reads TGTGCCAGCAGCTCACCGGACAGGGGGCGATCGATTTCCAAAAACATTCAGTACTTC. This translates into CASSSPDRGRSISKNIQYF.

V and J are TRBV27 and TRBJ1-2; 10 bases are a match to TRBD1. Germline trimming cut 5 bases from V and 6 bases from J; bases unmatched to any gene: 6. Germline lookup yields CDR1 MNHEY and CDR2 SMNVEV (reference sequence). This CDR3 comprises 14 residues. CDR3 protein: CASSGTGQGNGYTF. The CDR3 DNA reads as TGTGCCAGCAGTGGAACGGGACAGGGGAATGGCTACACCTTC.

This chain connects TRBV23-1 to TRBJ2-2; weak D call: TRBD1 (5 bases). TRBV23-1 is designated an ORF whose function remains uncertain. This CDR3 has 17 amino acids. Trimming left V 2 bases short and J 4 bases short, with 17 bases between. The CDR3 nucleotides are TGCGCCAGCAGTCAAACCCTGCCAAGGGGCGGCACCGGGGAGCTGTTTTTT. It yields the protein CASSQTLPRGGTGELFF.

The chain recombines TRBV18 with TRBJ1-1, with D possibly matching TRBD1 (6 bases). CDR1 and CDR2 (germline): KGHSH, LQKENI. The length of the CDR3 is 13 residues. Trimming removed 6 bases at V and 1 base at J, with 9 bases between. Here the CDR3 reads CASSQGGNTEAFF. CDR3 in DNA: TGTGCCAGCTCCCAAGGGGGGAACACTGAAGCTTTCTTT. The full variable domain, completed using reference TRBV18 and TRBJ1-1, is NAGVMQNPRHLVRRRGQEARLRCSPMKGHSHVYWYRQLPEEGLKFMVYLQKENIIDESGMPKERFSAEFPKEGPSILRIQQVVRGDSAAYFCASSQGGNTEAFFGQGTRLTVV.

This chain uses TRBV4-1 with TRBJ1-1, with no clear D. The CDR3 is 13 amino acids. The germline V gene encodes CDR1 MGHRA and CDR2 YSYEKL. V was cut by 2 bases and J by 8 bases, with 12 bases left in between. The CDR3 region has the DNA TGCGCCAGCAGCCAAAAGGTGGCAGCGGAAGCTTTCTTT. This encodes CASSQKVAAEAFF.

The chain is built from TRBV27 and TRBJ2-2; 10 nucleotides line up with TRBD2. The CDR3 runs to 15 residues. CDR1 is MNHEY and CDR2 is SMNVEV in the germline V gene (reference sequence). Trimming removed 3 bases from V and 4 bases from J; junction bases left unmatched: 2. In DNA form, the CDR3 reads TGTGCCAGCAGTTTTGGACTAGCGGTCACCGGGGAGCTGTTTTTT. As protein: CASSFGLAVTGELFF.

This clone came up once. The chain has TRBV3-1 (or the pseudogene TRBV3-2) and TRBJ2-1; D is possibly TRBD1 (6 bases). V gave up 3 bases and J gave up 3 bases, with 12 bases separating them. CDR3 length: 15 amino acids. The germline CDR1 and CDR2 sequences are LGHDT and YNNKEL (reference sequence). This CDR3 reads CASSQGRGNYNEQFF. DNA for the CDR3: TGTGCCAGCAGCCAGGGCAGGGGCAACTACAATGAGCAGTTCTTC.